This T cell receptor (beta chain) was retrieved from a study of Ad26.COV2.S vaccination and SARS-CoV-2 variants. This clone has only one observation. Its target is unknown. The germline CDR1 and CDR2 sequences are SGHNT and YYREEE (reference sequence). The ends were cut back, 4 bases at V and 6 bases at J, with 13 bases in the middle. The CDR3 contains 14 residues. Sequencing used immunoSEQ multiplex PCR; TCRdb keeps in-frame clones, though not all of them. The data contain about 350,000 clones, about 85% of them singletons. Study results and caveats: Placebo recipients trailed vaccine recipients in spike-specific TCR breadth.

The sample's treatment: roughly 19 received Ad26.COV2.S at low or high dose, single or two shots; 5 received placebo; per-sample allocation not given. Specimens were obtained on day 63 following the first vaccine or placebo injection. This sequence joins TRBV5-4 and TRBJ1-4, with no clear D. The clonotype comes from a person aged 18-60 years who received the Ad26.COV2.S COVID-19 vaccine or a placebo. The sequencing here drew on peripheral blood, taken in a trial of Ad26.COV2.S vaccine versus placebo. In nucleotides, the CDR3 is TGTGCCAGCAGCCTGCGGGGTGAGGATGAAAAACTGTTTTTT. It is translated as CASSLRGEDEKLFF. Full variable domain (remainder filled in from reference TRBV5-4 and TRBJ1-4): ETGVTQSPTHLIKTRGQQVTLRCSSQSGHNTVSWYQQALGQGPQFIFQYYREEENGRGNFPPRFSGLQFPNYSSELNVNALELDDSALYLCASSLRGEDEKLFFGSGTQLSVL.